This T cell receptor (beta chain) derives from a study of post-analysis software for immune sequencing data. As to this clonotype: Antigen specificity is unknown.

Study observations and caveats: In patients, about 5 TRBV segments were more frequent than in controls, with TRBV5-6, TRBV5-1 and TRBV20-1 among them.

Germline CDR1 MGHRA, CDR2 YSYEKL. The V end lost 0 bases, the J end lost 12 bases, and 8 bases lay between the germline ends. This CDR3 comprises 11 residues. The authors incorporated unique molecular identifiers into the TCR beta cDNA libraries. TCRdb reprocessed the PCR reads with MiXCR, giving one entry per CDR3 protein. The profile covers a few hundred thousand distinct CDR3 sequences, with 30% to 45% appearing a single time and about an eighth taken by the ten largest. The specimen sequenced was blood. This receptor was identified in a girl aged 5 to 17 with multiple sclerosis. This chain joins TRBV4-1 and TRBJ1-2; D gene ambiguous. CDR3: CASSQDLTHTF. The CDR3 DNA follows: TGCGCCAGCAGCCAAGATCTGACGCACACCTTC.